Below, one TCR beta chain is given with its context. The table came from immunoSEQ multiplex PCR; TCRdb's copy has only in-frame clones and leaves some out. The data hold 65,000 to 95,000 clones, with around 88% observed a single time. This entry comes from a study of OX40 agonist ivuxolimab in advanced cancers. This CDR3 spans 13 amino acids. The germline gives CDR1 SGHRS, CDR2 YFSETQ. V was shortened by 1 base and J by 4 bases, with 8 bases between the two germline ends. The sequences come from CD4+ or CD8+ T cells sorted from blood, collected in a trial of the OX40 agonist ivuxolimab. The TCR originated in an adult with an advanced solid tumor such as melanoma, head and neck, liver or kidney cancer. V gene TRBV5-1 combines with J gene TRBJ1-2; possibly TRBD1 for D (5 bases). The CDR3: CASSLRRVYGYTF. The CDR3 coding sequence is TGCGCCAGCAGCTTGCGCAGGGTCTATGGCTACACCTTC.